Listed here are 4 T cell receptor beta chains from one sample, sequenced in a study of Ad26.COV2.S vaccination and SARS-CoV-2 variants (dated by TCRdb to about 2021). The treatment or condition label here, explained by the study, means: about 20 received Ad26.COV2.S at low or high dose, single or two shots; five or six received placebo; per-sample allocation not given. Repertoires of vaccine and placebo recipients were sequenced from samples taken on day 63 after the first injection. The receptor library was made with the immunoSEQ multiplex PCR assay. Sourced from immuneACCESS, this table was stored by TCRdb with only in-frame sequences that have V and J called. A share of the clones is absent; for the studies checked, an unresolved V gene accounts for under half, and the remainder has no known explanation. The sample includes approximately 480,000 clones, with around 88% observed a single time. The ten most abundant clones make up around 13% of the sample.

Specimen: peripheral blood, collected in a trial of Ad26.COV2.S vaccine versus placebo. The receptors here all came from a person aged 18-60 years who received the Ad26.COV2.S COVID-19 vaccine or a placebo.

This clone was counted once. The CDR3 here is CSASQRDRVPEQYF. In nucleotides, the CDR3 is TGCAGTGCTAGTCAGAGGGACAGGGTCCCCGAGCAGTACTTC. This chain connects TRBV20-1 to TRBJ2-7; the match to TRBD1 covers 9 bases. From germline, CDR1 is DFQATT and CDR2 SNEGSKA (reference sequence). After removal of 3 bases from V and 6 bases from J, the junction contained 9 bases not matched to a gene. This CDR3 contains 14 residues.

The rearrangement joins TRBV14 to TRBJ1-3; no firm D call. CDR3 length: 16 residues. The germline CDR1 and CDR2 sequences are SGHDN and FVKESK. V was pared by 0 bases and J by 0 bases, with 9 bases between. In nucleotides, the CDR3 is TGTGCCAGCAGCCAAGATCTAGCGAGCTCTGGAAACACCATATATTTT. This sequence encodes CASSQDLASSGNTIYF.

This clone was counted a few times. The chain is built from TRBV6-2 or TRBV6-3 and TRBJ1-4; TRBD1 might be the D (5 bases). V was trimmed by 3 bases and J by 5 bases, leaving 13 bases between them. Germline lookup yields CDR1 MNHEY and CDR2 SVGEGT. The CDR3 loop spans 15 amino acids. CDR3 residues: CASSYLGRTNEKLFF. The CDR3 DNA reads TGTGCCAGCAGTTATCTGGGACGGACAAATGAAAAACTGTTTTTT.

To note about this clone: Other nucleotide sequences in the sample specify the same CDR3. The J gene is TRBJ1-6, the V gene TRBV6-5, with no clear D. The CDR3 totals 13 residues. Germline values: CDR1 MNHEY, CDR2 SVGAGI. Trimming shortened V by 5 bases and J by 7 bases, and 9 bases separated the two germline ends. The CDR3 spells CASSSRVNSPLHF. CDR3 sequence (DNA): TGTGCCAGCAGTAGCAGAGTAAATTCACCCCTCCACTTT.